These T cell receptor beta chains were read from a single sample in a study of T-cell memory formation after mild COVID-19. In TCRdb, the 5' RACE reads were re-called with MiXCR into one record per CDR3 protein. The table lists roughly 320,000 distinct CDR3 sequences, under 30% of them singletons, with less than 15% in the top ten. Sequenced material: PBMCs or a T cell subset sorted from them (not recorded which). The source of these receptors is an adult woman who had mild COVID-19 (a few samples of this study predate the infection). Cell type and time point are not known. Each CDR3 is given with its conserved first and last residue. D genes are given only for firm matches. A clone size is listed for some rows: how often the clone was seen (once, few, many), or a class if it is expanded.

clone_size	d_call	v_call	j_call	cdr3_aa	cdr3_nt
few	NA	TRBV4-3	TRBJ2-2	CASSQRGEPNTGELFF	TGCGCCAGCAGCCAGAGGGGAGAACCGAACACCGGGGAGCTGTTTTTT
few	NA	TRBV24-1	TRBJ2-1	CATRALGENNEQFF	TGTGCCACCCGTGCCTTGGGGGAAAACAATGAGCAGTTCTTC
few	TRBD1	TRBV18	TRBJ2-1	CASSPQQGDEQFF	TGTGCCAGCTCACCACAACAGGGGGATGAGCAGTTCTTC
NA	NA	TRBV7-9	TRBJ2-1	CASSSRLSGQFF	TGTGCCAGCAGCTCTCGACTGTCCGGGCAGTTCTTC
NA	TRBD2	TRBV11-3	TRBJ2-1	CASTTTSGSWNEQFF	TGTGCCAGCACCACAACTAGCGGGAGTTGGAATGAGCAGTTCTTC
NA	NA	TRBV5-6	TRBJ1-3	CASSFLGVAIYF	TGTGCCAGCAGCTTTCTAGGCGTCGCCATATATTTT
few	NA	TRBV9	TRBJ1-2	CASSVDVGPYGYTF	TGTGCCAGCAGCGTAGATGTGGGGCCGTATGGCTACACCTTC
few	NA	TRBV5-1	TRBJ2-3	CASSLSDGTGRYF	TGCGCCAGCAGCTTGTCCGACGGGACCGGGAGGTATTTT
few	NA	TRBV6-5	TRBJ2-7	CASSSAGNNYEQYF	TGTGCCAGCAGTTCCGCGGGGAATAACTACGAGCAGTACTTC
few	NA	TRBV15	TRBJ2-2	CATSTQTGVGRAGELFF	TGTGCCACCAGCACTCAGACAGGGGTCGGGAGGGCCGGGGAGCTGTTTTTT
NA	TRBD2	TRBV24-1	TRBJ2-3	CATSRRGLAGDTQYF	TGTGCCACCTCCCGTAGGGGACTAGCGGGAGATACGCAGTATTTT
few	TRBD1	TRBV6-5	TRBJ1-2	CASSYQGANGYTF	TGTGCCAGCAGTTACCAGGGGGCTAATGGCTACACCTTC
NA	NA	TRBV11-1	TRBJ1-2	CASSPVRGRSGYTF	TGTGCCAGCAGCCCGGTGCGGGGAAGAAGTGGCTACACCTTC
NA	NA	TRBV29-1	TRBJ2-4	CSVAGGKNIQYF	TGCAGCGTTGCTGGGGGTAAAAACATTCAGTACTTC
few	TRBD2	TRBV7-3	TRBJ2-1	CASSLKVLASGSRSYNEQFF	TGTGCCAGCAGCTTAAAAGTATTGGCTAGCGGGAGTCGTTCGTACAATGAGCAGTTCTTC
few	TRBD1	TRBV7-2	TRBJ1-1	CASSPTGGRNTEAFF	TGTGCCAGCAGCCCCACAGGGGGAAGAAACACTGAAGCTTTCTTT
NA	TRBD1	TRBV15	TRBJ2-7	CATSSMDRDYEQYF	TGTGCCACCAGCAGTATGGACAGGGACTACGAGCAGTACTTC